The T cell receptor beta chain described here comes from a study of blood T cell repertoires in COVID-19. Clones were read by immunoSEQ multiplex PCR, and TCRdb kept only the in-frame ones, dropping some. The sample consists of 130,000 to 150,000 clones, 81% of them appearing once. The sequencing input was peripheral blood. The clonotype was recovered from a human donor with acute or convalescent COVID-19. The donor label of this sample is uncertain.

CDR3 region: CASSIKAGYGYGYTF. DNA for the CDR3: TGTGCCAGTAGTATTAAGGCGGGGTATGGCTATGGCTACACCTTC. The chain employs TRBV19 and TRBJ1-2; D is ambiguous. Germline lookup yields CDR1 LNHDA and CDR2 SQIVND (reference sequence). The CDR3 is made up of 15 amino acids. Trimming cost V 3 bases and J 4 bases, with 15 bases left between them.